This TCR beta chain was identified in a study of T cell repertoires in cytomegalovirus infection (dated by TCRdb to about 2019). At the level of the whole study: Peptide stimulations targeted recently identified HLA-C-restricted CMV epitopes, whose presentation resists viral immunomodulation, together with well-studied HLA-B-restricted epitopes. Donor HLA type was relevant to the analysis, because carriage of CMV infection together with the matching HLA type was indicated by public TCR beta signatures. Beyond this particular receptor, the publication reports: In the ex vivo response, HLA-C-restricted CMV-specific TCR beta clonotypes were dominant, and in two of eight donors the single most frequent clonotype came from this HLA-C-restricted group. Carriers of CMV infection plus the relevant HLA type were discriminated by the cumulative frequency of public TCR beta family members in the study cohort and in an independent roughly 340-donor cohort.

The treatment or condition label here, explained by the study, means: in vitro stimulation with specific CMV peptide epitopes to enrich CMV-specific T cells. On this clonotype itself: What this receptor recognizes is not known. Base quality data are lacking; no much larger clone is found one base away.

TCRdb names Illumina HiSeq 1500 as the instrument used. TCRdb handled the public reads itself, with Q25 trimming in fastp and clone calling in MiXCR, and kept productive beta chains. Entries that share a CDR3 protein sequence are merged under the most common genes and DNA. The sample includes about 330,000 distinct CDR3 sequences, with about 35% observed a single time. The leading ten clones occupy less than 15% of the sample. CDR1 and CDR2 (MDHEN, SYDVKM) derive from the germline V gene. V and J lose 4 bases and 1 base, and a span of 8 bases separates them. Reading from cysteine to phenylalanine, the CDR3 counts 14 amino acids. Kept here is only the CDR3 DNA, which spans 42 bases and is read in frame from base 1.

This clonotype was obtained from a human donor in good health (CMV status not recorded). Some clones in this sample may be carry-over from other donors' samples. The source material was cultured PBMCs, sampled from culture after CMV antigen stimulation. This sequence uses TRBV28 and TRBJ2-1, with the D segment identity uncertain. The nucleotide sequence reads TGTGCCAGCAGTTCATCAGAGTCCTACAATGAGCAGTTCTTC. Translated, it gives CASSSSESYNEQFF.